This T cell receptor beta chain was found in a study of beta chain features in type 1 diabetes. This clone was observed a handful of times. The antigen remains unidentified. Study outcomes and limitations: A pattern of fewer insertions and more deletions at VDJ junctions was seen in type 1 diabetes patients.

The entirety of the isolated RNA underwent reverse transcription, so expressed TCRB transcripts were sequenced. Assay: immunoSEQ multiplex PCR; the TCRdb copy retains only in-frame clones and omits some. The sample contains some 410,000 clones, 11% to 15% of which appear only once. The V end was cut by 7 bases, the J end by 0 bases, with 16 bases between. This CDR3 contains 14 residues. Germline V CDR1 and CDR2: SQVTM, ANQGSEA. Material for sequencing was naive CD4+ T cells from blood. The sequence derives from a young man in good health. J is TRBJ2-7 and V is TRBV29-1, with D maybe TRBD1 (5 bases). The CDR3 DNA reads TGCAGCGGTGGTCTGGGGCAGAACTCCTACGAGCAGTACTTC. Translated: CSGGLGQNSYEQYF.